A selection of T cell receptor beta chains follows, all from one sample in a study of blood T cell repertoires in COVID-19. Generated by immunoSEQ multiplex PCR, the TCRdb table keeps only in-frame clones and is missing some. Among around 250,000 clones listed, roughly 80% were seen once. Input material: peripheral blood. Every receptor here comes from a woman younger than 30 with acute or convalescent COVID-19. Both conserved end residues are part of each CDR3. The order of the fields is clone size, J gene, D gene, V gene, CDR3 protein, CDR3 DNA. D genes are given only for firm matches. A clone size is listed for some rows: how often the clone was seen (once, few, many), or a class if it is expanded.

size: .
J: TRBJ2-7
D: .
V: TRBV5-1
CDR3: CASSLERGYTYEQYF
DNA: TGCGCCAGCAGCTTGGAAAGGGGTTATACCTACGAGCAGTACTTC

size: few
J: TRBJ2-7
D: .
V: TRBV5-4
CDR3: CASSLDERPSEQYF
DNA: TGTGCCAGCAGCTTGGACGAGCGGCCTTCCGAGCAGTACTTC

size: once
J: TRBJ2-5
D: .
V: TRBV5-5
CDR3: CASSPHSETQYF
DNA: TGTGCCAGCAGCCCCCATAGCGAGACCCAGTACTTC

size: .
J: TRBJ2-7
D: TRBD2
V: TRBV11-2
CDR3: CASSLWGRGYEQYF
DNA: TGTGCCAGCAGCTTATGGGGGAGGGGATACGAGCAGTACTTC

size: .
J: TRBJ2-5
D: TRBD2
V: TRBV5-4
CDR3: CASSFRLAGEETQYF
DNA: TGTGCCAGCAGCTTTCGACTAGCGGGAGAAGAGACCCAGTACTTC

size: .
J: TRBJ1-2
D: TRBD1
V: TRBV14
CDR3: CASSPRQGARGGYTF
DNA: TGTGCCAGCAGCCCACGACAGGGGGCGAGGGGTGGCTACACCTTC

size: .
J: TRBJ1-4
D: .
V: TRBV3-1/TRBV3-2
CDR3: CASTHREVF
DNA: TGTGCCAGCACCCACAGGGAGGTCTTT

size: .
J: TRBJ1-6
D: .
V: TRBV30
CDR3: CAFSTGSVNSPLHF
DNA: TGTGCTTTCTCCACCGGGAGTGTTAATTCACCCCTCCACTTT

size: .
J: TRBJ2-5
D: .
V: TRBV19
CDR3: CASSRQGFMETQYF
DNA: TGTGCCAGTAGTAGGCAGGGTTTTATGGAGACCCAGTACTTC

size: .
J: TRBJ2-7
D: .
V: TRBV5-8
CDR3: CASSVTGIAHPSYEQYF
DNA: TGTGCCAGCAGCGTAACGGGAATTGCGCATCCTTCCTACGAGCAGTACTTC

size: .
J: TRBJ2-1
D: .
V: TRBV18
CDR3: CASSRTSDNEQFF
DNA: TGTGCCAGCTCACGAACTAGTGACAATGAGCAGTTCTTC

size: .
J: TRBJ2-1
D: TRBD2
V: TRBV7-9
CDR3: CASSPRVQLIGGRATEQFF
DNA: TGTGCCAGCAGCCCCCGAGTACAACTAATCGGCGGGAGGGCCACTGAGCAGTTCTTC

size: .
J: TRBJ2-1
D: .
V: TRBV6-2/TRBV6-3
CDR3: CASSILGLNEQFF
DNA: TGTGCCAGCAGCATACTAGGTCTCAATGAGCAGTTCTTC

size: .
J: TRBJ1-1
D: .
V: TRBV13
CDR3: CASSPPSSWLVAFF
DNA: TGTGCCAGCAGCCCACCGTCCTCATGGCTTGTAGCTTTCTTT

size: .
J: TRBJ1-1
D: .
V: TRBV5-1
CDR3: CASSPGWGGNTEAFF
DNA: TGCGCCAGCAGCCCAGGGTGGGGCGGGAACACTGAAGCTTTCTTT

size: few
J: TRBJ1-6
D: .
V: TRBV18
CDR3: CASSPASNSPLHF
DNA: TGTGCCAGCTCACCGGCCTCCAATTCACCCCTCCACTTT

size: .
J: TRBJ1-1
D: TRBD1
V: TRBV10-2
CDR3: CASMRGQGAEAFF
DNA: TGCGCCAGCATGAGGGGGCAGGGGGCTGAAGCTTTCTTT

size: .
J: TRBJ2-7
D: TRBD1
V: TRBV30
CDR3: CAWSDRGTYEQYF
DNA: TGTGCCTGGAGTGACAGGGGAACCTACGAGCAGTACTTC

size: .
J: TRBJ1-6
D: TRBD1
V: TRBV19
CDR3: CASDRGSYNSPLHF
DNA: TGTGCCAGCGACAGGGGATCCTATAATTCACCCCTCCACTTT

size: .
J: TRBJ2-5
D: TRBD2
V: TRBV10-1
CDR3: CASSESRLADKETQYF
DNA: TGCGCCAGCAGTGAGTCGAGGCTAGCGGACAAAGAGACCCAGTACTTC

size: .
J: TRBJ1-6
D: .
V: TRBV4-1
CDR3: CASSQDREGATPLHF
DNA: TGCGCCAGCAGCCAAGATCGGGAGGGAGCAACCCCCCTCCACTTT

size: few
J: TRBJ1-5
D: .
V: TRBV4-1
CDR3: CASSQDLGGRQPQHF
DNA: TGCGCCAGCAGCCAAGATCTGGGAGGGAGACAGCCCCAGCATTTT

size: .
J: TRBJ2-7
D: TRBD2
V: TRBV4-1
CDR3: CASSQDAHTGTITYEQYF
DNA: TGCGCCAGCAGCCAAGATGCGCATACCGGGACTATAACCTACGAGCAGTACTTC

size: .
J: TRBJ2-7
D: .
V: TRBV7-6
CDR3: CASSRTGVGYEQYF
DNA: TGTGCCAGCAGCCGAACGGGAGTCGGCTACGAGCAGTACTTC

size: .
J: TRBJ1-3
D: .
V: TRBV6-5
CDR3: CASLFTRSSGNTIYF
DNA: TGTGCCAGCCTCTTCACGAGGAGCTCTGGAAACACCATATATTTT

size: .
J: TRBJ2-7
D: TRBD1
V: TRBV27
CDR3: CASSLTGTASLPQYF
DNA: TGTGCCAGCAGTCTAACCGGGACAGCCTCCTTGCCGCAGTACTTC

size: .
J: TRBJ2-3
D: .
V: TRBV11-2
CDR3: CASRRGGAGTTDTQYF
DNA: TGTGCCAGCAGAAGAGGAGGGGCAGGGACGACAGATACGCAGTATTTT

size: .
J: TRBJ1-2
D: .
V: TRBV9
CDR3: CASGEAYGYTF
DNA: TGTGCCAGCGGGGAGGCCTATGGCTACACCTTC

size: .
J: TRBJ2-7
D: TRBD2
V: TRBV30
CDR3: CAWTLAGGVGSYEQYF
DNA: TGTGCCTGGACACTAGCGGGAGGGGTTGGGTCCTACGAGCAGTACTTC

size: .
J: TRBJ1-3
D: .
V: TRBV18
CDR3: CASSPLDSFGGNTIYF
DNA: TGTGCCAGCTCACCTCTCGACAGCTTCGGTGGAAACACCATATATTTT

size: few
J: TRBJ2-7
D: TRBD2
V: TRBV7-2
CDR3: CASSPRLAGGHEQYF
DNA: TGTGCCAGCAGCCCCCGACTAGCGGGAGGCCACGAGCAGTACTTC

size: .
J: TRBJ2-2
D: .
V: TRBV10-3
CDR3: CAISQNTGELFF
DNA: TGTGCCATCAGCCAGAACACCGGGGAGCTGTTTTTT

size: .
J: TRBJ1-4
D: .
V: TRBV19
CDR3: CASSIQTTTNEKLFF
DNA: TGTGCCAGTAGTATACAGACAACCACTAATGAAAAACTGTTTTTT

size: .
J: TRBJ2-2
D: .
V: TRBV6-5
CDR3: CASYGDTPRGELFF
DNA: TGTGCCAGCTACGGGGACACCCCCCGCGGGGAGCTGTTTTTT

size: .
J: TRBJ1-2
D: TRBD1
V: TRBV28
CDR3: CASRQTQGAGYGYTF
DNA: TGTGCCAGCAGACAGACGCAGGGGGCCGGCTATGGCTACACCTTC

size: .
J: TRBJ1-1
D: TRBD1
V: TRBV6-6
CDR3: CASDPRTGNTEAFF
DNA: TGTGCCAGCGATCCCAGGACAGGGAACACTGAAGCTTTCTTT

size: .
J: TRBJ2-3
D: .
V: TRBV13
CDR3: CASSLGRRADTQYF
DNA: TGTGCCAGCAGCTTGGGGAGAAGGGCAGATACGCAGTATTTT

size: .
J: TRBJ1-6
D: .
V: TRBV9
CDR3: CASSLQLYNSPLHF
DNA: TGTGCCAGCAGCTTACAGTTATATAATTCACCCCTCCACTTT

size: .
J: TRBJ2-3
D: .
V: TRBV21-1
CDR3: CASSKDQRVDTQYF
DNA: TGTGCCAGCAGCAAAGACCAGCGGGTTGATACGCAGTATTTT

size: .
J: TRBJ2-1
D: .
V: TRBV6-5
CDR3: CASRSGTYNEQFF
DNA: TGTGCCAGCAGGTCAGGGACCTACAATGAGCAGTTCTTC

size: .
J: TRBJ1-2
D: TRBD1
V: TRBV14
CDR3: CASSQDPTGYGYTF
DNA: TGTGCCAGCAGCCAAGATCCGACAGGGTACGGCTACACCTTC

size: .
J: TRBJ2-7
D: TRBD1
V: TRBV4-3
CDR3: CASSPSRTGTYEQYF
DNA: TGCGCCAGCAGCCCATCCAGGACAGGGACCTACGAGCAGTACTTC

size: .
J: TRBJ2-7
D: .
V: TRBV6-5
CDR3: CASSYDLPRVAYEQYF
DNA: TGTGCCAGCAGTTACGACCTTCCTCGGGTCGCCTACGAGCAGTACTTC

size: once
J: TRBJ2-1
D: TRBD2
V: TRBV7-9
CDR3: CASSPTSGRATGEQFF
DNA: TGTGCCAGCAGCCCTACTAGCGGGAGGGCCACGGGGGAGCAGTTCTTC

size: .
J: TRBJ2-3
D: .
V: TRBV11-2
CDR3: CASSLTVPSTDTQYF
DNA: TGTGCCAGCAGCCTGACAGTCCCTAGCACAGATACGCAGTATTTT

size: .
J: TRBJ2-7
D: .
V: TRBV6-5
CDR3: CASTGYRNYEQYF
DNA: TGTGCCAGCACCGGTTACCGAAACTACGAGCAGTACTTC

size: .
J: TRBJ2-2
D: TRBD2
V: TRBV27
CDR3: CASSQGLAGSITNTGELFF
DNA: TGTGCCAGCAGTCAGGGACTAGCGGGATCGATAACGAACACCGGGGAGCTGTTTTTT

size: .
J: TRBJ1-3
D: .
V: TRBV3-1/TRBV3-2
CDR3: CASTGNKGNTIYF
DNA: TGTGCCAGTACAGGGAATAAAGGAAACACCATATATTTT

size: .
J: TRBJ2-1
D: TRBD2
V: TRBV27
CDR3: CASSSRIAGEDEQFF
DNA: TGTGCCAGCAGTTCCCGGATAGCGGGAGAGGATGAGCAGTTCTTC

size: .
J: TRBJ2-1
D: .
V: TRBV27
CDR3: CASRAGGPIYNEQFF
DNA: TGTGCCAGCAGGGCCGGGGGTCCAATCTACAATGAGCAGTTCTTC

size: .
J: TRBJ1-3
D: .
V: TRBV19
CDR3: CASSTYTQGPGNTIYF
DNA: TGTGCCAGTAGTACCTACACACAGGGCCCTGGAAACACCATATATTTT

size: .
J: TRBJ2-2
D: TRBD2
V: TRBV29-1
CDR3: CSVSGTSHTGELFF
DNA: TGCAGCGTTTCCGGGACTAGCCATACCGGGGAGCTGTTTTTT

size: .
J: TRBJ2-2
D: TRBD1
V: TRBV28
CDR3: CATRTGYAGELFF
DNA: TGTGCCACCAGGACAGGGTACGCCGGGGAGCTGTTTTTT

size: .
J: TRBJ1-6
D: .
V: TRBV19
CDR3: CASSDRRGNSPLHF
DNA: TGTGCCAGTAGTGACAGGCGCGGGAATTCACCCCTCCACTTT

size: .
J: TRBJ1-4
D: .
V: TRBV4-2
CDR3: CASSQPREKLFF
DNA: TGTGCCAGCAGCCAGCCTAGAGAAAAACTGTTTTTT

size: .
J: TRBJ1-6
D: .
V: TRBV3-1/TRBV3-2
CDR3: CASSPTRQVRTYNSPLHF
DNA: TGTGCCAGCAGCCCTACCCGACAGGTAAGAACGTATAATTCACCCCTCCACTTT

size: once
J: TRBJ2-1
D: .
V: TRBV4-1
CDR3: CASSQGGPYNEQFF
DNA: TGCGCCAGCAGCCAAGGGGGGCCATACAATGAGCAGTTCTTC